These 11 T cell receptor beta chains came from one sample sequenced in a study of blood T cell repertoires in COVID-19. Produced via immunoSEQ multiplex PCR; TCRdb's table is partial and in-frame only. The repertoire holds 110,000 to 150,000 clones, 81% seen once, with about 7.5% in the top ten. The sample comprised peripheral blood. The receptor source for this set is a human donor in a cohort sampled during active COVID-19.

This sequence joins TRBV12-3 or TRBV12-4 and TRBJ1-1; D is undetermined. Trimming cost V 8 bases and J 0 bases, with 10 bases left between them. This CDR3 comprises 13 residues. The CDR3 DNA reads as TGTGCCAGCGGACTGGCCATGAACACTGAAGCTTTCTTT. Its translation: CASGLAMNTEAFF.

The chain links TRBV3-1 (or the pseudogene TRBV3-2) to TRBJ1-1, with 7 bases aligning to TRBD1. V dropped 4 bases and J dropped 1; count of bases not matched to a gene: 9. Germline CDR1 is LGHDT and CDR2 is YNNKEL (reference sequence). The CDR3 is made up of 16 amino acids. The CDR3 loop reads CASSPELGQRNTEAFF. CDR3 DNA: TGTGCCAGCAGCCCCGAATTGGGACAGCGGAACACTGAAGCTTTCTTT.

The rearrangement links TRBV19 to TRBJ2-4; tentatively, D is TRBD2 (6 bases). The CDR3 has 15 amino acids. Between the trimmed V and J ends, which lost 5 bases and 9 bases, there was a span of 20 bases. Germline V gene sequence: CDR1 LNHDA, CDR2 SQIVND (reference sequence). The chain's CDR3 is CASSDLLLTAGIQYF. In DNA, the CDR3 is TGTGCCAGTAGTGATCTATTGTTAACAGCGGGCATTCAGTACTTC.

The chain uses TRBV29-1 and TRBJ1-1; TRBD1 might be the D (5 bases). The V end was cut by 4 bases, the J end by 6 bases, with 15 bases between. Germline CDR1 reads SQVTM; CDR2 reads ANQGSEA. The CDR3 loop spans 13 amino acids. The CDR3 bases are TGCAGCGTTGTAGGGGTAGCTGAGGCTGAAGCTTTCTTT. Protein sequence: CSVVGVAEAEAFF.

The CDR3 DNA reads as TGTGCCAGCAGGACAGGGGTCCACCATAATTCACCCCTCCACTTT. This translates into CASRTGVHHNSPLHF. The chain combines TRBV6-5 with TRBJ1-6, with 8 positions matching TRBD1. Germline V gene sequence: CDR1 MNHEY, CDR2 SVGAGI. The CDR3 loop spans 15 amino acids. Germline trimming cut 6 bases from V and 5 bases from J; bases unmatched to any gene: 6.

V gene TRBV27 combines with J gene TRBJ1-5; D gene uncertain. The germline gives CDR1 MNHEY, CDR2 SMNVEV (reference sequence). CDR3 length equals 14 residues. V was shortened by 2 bases and J by 1 base, with 6 bases between the two germline ends. CDR3 sequence (DNA): TGTGCCAGCAGTTTAAGAGAGAGCAATCAGCCCCAGCATTTT. Its protein product is CASSLRESNQPQHF.

This clone was counted a single time. V and J are TRBV19 and TRBJ2-1, with D unresolved. This CDR3 spans 11 amino acids. Germline CDR1 is LNHDA and CDR2 is SQIVND (reference sequence). The germline V and J ends were trimmed by 4 bases and 10 bases, with 8 bases remaining between them. CDR3 sequence reads: CASSKTEEQFF. CDR3 bases: TGTGCCAGTAGTAAGACTGAGGAGCAGTTCTTC.

The J gene is TRBJ1-6, the V gene TRBV6-6, with 7 bases aligning to TRBD1. The ends lost 6 bases at V and 5 bases at J; junction bases unmatched: 10. The germline V gene has CDR1 MNHNY and CDR2 SVGAGI (reference sequence). The CDR3 has 16 residues. CDR3 in amino acids: CASRSQGDSHNSPLHF. The CDR3 DNA sequence: TGTGCCAGCAGATCTCAGGGGGACTCTCATAATTCACCCCTCCACTTT.

The V gene is TRBV4-2, the J gene TRBJ2-7; 9 bases match TRBD2. This CDR3 contains 17 residues. The V and J ends lost 0 bases and 3 bases, in that order; junction bases with no gene match: 9. Germline lookup yields CDR1 LGHNA and CDR2 YNFKEQ. The CDR3 here is CASSQEALAGLGYEQYF. The CDR3 DNA is TGTGCCAGCAGCCAAGAGGCTCTAGCGGGACTGGGCTACGAGCAGTACTTC.

The gene calls are TRBV18 and TRBJ1-1; D remains ambiguous. V lost 5 bases to trimming and J lost 5 bases, with 12 bases between them. CDR3 length: 13 amino acids. The germline V gene encodes CDR1 KGHSH and CDR2 LQKENI. Here the CDR3 reads CASSSPSLTEAFF. DNA of the CDR3: TGTGCCAGCTCATCTCCGTCCTTGACTGAAGCTTTCTTT. Looking up the rest from reference TRBV18 and TRBJ1-1 gives the full variable domain: NAGVMQNPRHLVRRRGQEARLRCSPMKGHSHVYWYRQLPEEGLKFMVYLQKENIIDESGMPKERFSAEFPKEGPSILRIQQVVRGDSAAYFCASSSPSLTEAFFGQGTRLTVV.

V gene TRBV27 combines with J gene TRBJ2-7, with 8 positions matching TRBD2. The ends lost 6 bases at V and 3 bases at J; junction bases unmatched: 16. The CDR3 is 17 residues long. Germline V gene lookup returns CDR1 MNHEY and CDR2 SMNVEV (reference sequence). The CDR3 DNA follows: TGTGCCAGCAGGCACCGCGGACTAGCTGGCAGTCTCTACGAGCAGTACTTC. Its translation: CASRHRGLAGSLYEQYF.